This T cell receptor beta chain was sequenced during a study of technical replicates of blood from several donors. Profiling relied on immunoSEQ multiplex PCR, and the TCRdb table lists in-frame clones only, not all of them. Of about 94,000 clones listed, less than 96% were seen once; the top ten hold around 0.37%. Germline V lookup: CDR1 SEHNR, CDR2 FQNEAQ (reference sequence). V gave up 4 bases and J gave up 1 base; unmatched junction bases: 2. The CDR3 has 14 amino acids. Sequencing was performed on T cells isolated from PBMCs. This receptor was identified in a human donor in good health. This chain connects TRBV7-9 to TRBJ1-1; TRBD1 matches at 8 bases. The chain's CDR3 is CASSSGQENTEAFF. The DNA for the CDR3 is TGTGCCAGCAGCTCGGGACAGGAGAACACTGAAGCTTTCTTT.